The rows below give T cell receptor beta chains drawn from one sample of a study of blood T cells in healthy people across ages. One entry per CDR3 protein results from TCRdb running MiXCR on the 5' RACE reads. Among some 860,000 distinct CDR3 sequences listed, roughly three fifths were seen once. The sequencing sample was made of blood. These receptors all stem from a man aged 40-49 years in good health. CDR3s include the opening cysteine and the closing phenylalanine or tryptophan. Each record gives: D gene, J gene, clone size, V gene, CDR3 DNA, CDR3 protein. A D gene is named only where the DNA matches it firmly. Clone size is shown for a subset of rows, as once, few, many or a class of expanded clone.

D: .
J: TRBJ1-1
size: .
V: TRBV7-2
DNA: TGTGCCAGCAGCTCTCGAACAGAGAACACTGAAGCTTTCTTT
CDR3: CASSSRTENTEAFF

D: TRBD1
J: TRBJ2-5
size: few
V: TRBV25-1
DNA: TGTGCCAGCAGTGATAGATCCGGGACAGGGGAGACCCAGTACTTC
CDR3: CASSDRSGTGETQYF

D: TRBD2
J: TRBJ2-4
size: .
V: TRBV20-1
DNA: TGCAGTGCTAGAGCGCTAGCGGGAGGGCCGGTGACCAAAAACATTCAGTACTTC
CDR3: CSARALAGGPVTKNIQYF

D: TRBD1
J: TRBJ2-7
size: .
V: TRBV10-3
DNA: TGTGCCATCAGACGACAGGGAACCTACGAGCAGTACTTC
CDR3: CAIRRQGTYEQYF

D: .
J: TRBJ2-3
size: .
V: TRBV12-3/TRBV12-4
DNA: TGTGCCAGCACCCAGGGGGGGGATACGCAGTATTTT
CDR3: CASTQGGDTQYF

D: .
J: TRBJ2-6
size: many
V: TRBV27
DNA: TGTGCCAGCAGCCCACGGGCGACGTTCTCTGGGGCCAACGTCCTGACTTTC
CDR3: CASSPRATFSGANVLTF

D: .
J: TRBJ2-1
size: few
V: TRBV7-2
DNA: TGTGCCAGCAGCGAGCCCCCGGCACACAATGAGCAGTTCTTC
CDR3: CASSEPPAHNEQFF

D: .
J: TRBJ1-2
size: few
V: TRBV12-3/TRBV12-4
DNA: TGTGCCAGCAGTTTAGCGGGGGTGGCCTGGGGCTACACCTTC
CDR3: CASSLAGVAWGYTF

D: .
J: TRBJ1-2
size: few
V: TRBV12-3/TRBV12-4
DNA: TGTGCCAGCAGACCAGGAAACTATGGCTACACCTTC
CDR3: CASRPGNYGYTF

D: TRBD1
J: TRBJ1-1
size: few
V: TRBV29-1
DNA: TGCAGCGTTGAAAAGGGGGCCGGAGTTCGGATCGCGGAAGCTTTCTTT
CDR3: CSVEKGAGVRIAEAFF

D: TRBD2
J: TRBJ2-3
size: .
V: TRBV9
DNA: TGTGCCAGCAGCGTAGACCTAGCGGGAAGATCTTACGCAGATACGCAGTATTTT
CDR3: CASSVDLAGRSYADTQYF

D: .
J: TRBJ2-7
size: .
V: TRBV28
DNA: TGTGCCAGCAGGAACCCGGGAATGGACGAGCAGTACTTC
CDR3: CASRNPGMDEQYF

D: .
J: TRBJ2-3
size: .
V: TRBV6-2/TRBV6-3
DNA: TGTGCCAGCAGCCTAAAAACAGGGCATACGCAGTATTTT
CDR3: CASSLKTGHTQYF